A single sample gave rise to the 2 T cell receptor beta chains below, sequenced in a study of T cells in Graves' hyperthyroidism and ophthalmopathy. The CDR3 regions of TCR beta were amplified from RNA transcripts. The HTBI primer set was used in a first-round RT-PCR of the TCR CDR3. One entry per CDR3 protein results from TCRdb running MiXCR on the multiplex PCR reads. This sample has under 400,000 distinct CDR3 sequences, with around 13% found just once. The sample consisted of blood. These receptors were collected from a woman aged 55-75 years with Graves' hyperthyroidism.

At least ten counts were recorded for this clonotype. CDR3 sequence: CASSYPKVPGTSDGQFF. CDR3 coding DNA: TGTGCCAGCAGTTACCCGAAGGTTCCCGGGACTAGCGACGGGCAGTTCTTC. The rearrangement links TRBV6-5 to TRBJ2-1; 10 positions agree with TRBD2. The V segment lost 2 bases and the J segment 12 bases; nucleotides outside the gene matches: 16. The CDR3 consists of 17 residues. Germline CDR1 MNHEY, CDR2 SVGAGI.

The rearrangement joins TRBV27 to TRBJ2-7, with a weak D call TRBD2 (7 bases). CDR1 and CDR2 from the germline V gene are MNHEY and SMNVEV (reference sequence). There are 15 residues in the CDR3. V lost 7 bases to trimming and J lost 3 bases, with 19 bases between them. The CDR3 spells CASTGGGSHFYEQYF. Here the CDR3 DNA reads TGTGCCAGCACTGGGGGCGGGAGTCACTTCTACGAGCAGTACTTC.